The source of this T cell receptor beta chain is a study of T cell repertoires in ileal Crohn's disease. Looked up from germline, CDR1 is GTSNPN and CDR2 is SVGIG (reference sequence). This CDR3 has 14 amino acids. The protocol was immunoSEQ multiplex PCR, while the TCRdb copy is restricted to in-frame clones and leaves out a portion. The repertoire holds some 5,100 clones, about 85% seen once, with about 9.6% in the top ten. This sequence originates from an adult with Crohn's disease. V gene TRBV30 combines with J gene TRBJ2-5; 7 bases map to TRBD2. The DNA end is more similar to TRBJ2-7, so the J call may be wrong. The sequenced sample was ileal tissue. The CDR3 DNA reads TGTGCCTGGAGTTTGGGAGGGGCCGCCTACGAGCAGTACTTC. The encoded protein is CAWSLGGAAYEQYF.